This section outlines one T cell receptor beta chain sequence together with its context. Its antigen is unidentified. It was with a sample-barcoded 5' primer and a J-beta primer mix that a second PCR of roughly 7 to 12 cycles was run. Sequencing recovered at least 3 million CDR3-containing paired-end reads from each sample. MiXCR was run by TCRdb on the 5' RACE reads, yielding one entry per CDR3 protein. The data contain hundreds of thousands of distinct CDR3 sequences, roughly 60% of them singletons. The sample belongs to a study of blood T cells in healthy people across ages. Trimming pared 5 bases from V and 1 base from J, leaving 6 bases between. Germline values: CDR1 MNHEY, CDR2 SVGAGI. This CDR3 has 13 residues. Overall study results and limits: Naive and antigen-experienced cells could not be conclusively compared, given unsorted PBMCs. Higher diversity, along with more naive CD4+ cells, distinguished long-lived donors from aged donors. The CMV status of each donor remained undetermined, and this could have confounded shifts in expanded clonotypes.

The sequenced sample was blood. This sequence originates from a man aged 25-40 years in good health. The chain carries TRBV6-5 and TRBJ2-1; unclear D gene. CDR3 amino acids: CASSTVSYNEQFF. The CDR3 DNA sequence: TGTGCCAGCAGTACCGTTTCCTACAATGAGCAGTTCTTC.